One sample yielded the 19 T cell receptor beta chains listed below, sequenced in a study of T-cell reconstitution after alpha-beta-depleted transplantation in children. The TCRbeta library was prepared with unique molecular identifiers. In TCRdb, the PCR reads were re-called with MiXCR into one record per CDR3 protein. The sample shows around 600,000 distinct CDR3 sequences, 16% of them seen only once. Sequenced here: PBMCs from the stem cell graft donor, sampled from the stem cell graft. These receptors all come from a human donor who donated a stem cell graft to a child with acute myeloid leukemia.

This clonotype was observed a few times. The chain has TRBV15 and TRBJ2-4, with TRBD2 identical over 8 bases. The germline V gene has CDR1 LNHNV and CDR2 YYDKDF (reference sequence). This CDR3 comprises 15 residues. The ends lost 5 bases at V and 12 bases at J; junction bases unmatched: 15. The CDR3 coding sequence is TGTGCCACCAGCGCTGCACTAGCGGCTTTGGGGAATCAGTACTTC. This gives the protein CATSAALAALGNQYF. The variable domain in full, completed from reference TRBV15 and TRBJ2-4, reads DAMVIQNPRYQVTQFGKPVTLSCSQTLNHNVMYWYQQKSSQAPKLLFHYYDKDFNNEADTPDNFQSRRPNTSFCFLDIRSPGLGDTAMYLCATSAALAALGNQYFGAGTRLSVL.

This chain joins TRBV7-7 and TRBJ2-5; TRBD2 aligns across 7 bases. The germline V gene encodes CDR1 SSHAT and CDR2 FNYEAQ (reference sequence). Trimming at V came to 5 bases and at J to 2 bases, leaving 5 bases not matched to a gene. The length of the CDR3 is 14 residues. The CDR3 here is CASSLSGLQETQYF. The CDR3 DNA follows: TGTGCCAGCAGCCTTAGCGGGCTACAAGAGACCCAGTACTTC. Full variable domain (outside the CDR3, taken from reference TRBV7-7 and TRBJ2-5): GAGVSQSPRYKVTKRGQDVTLRCDPISSHATLYWYQQALGQGPEFLTYFNYEAQPDKSGLPSDRFSAERPEGSISTLTIQRTEQRDSAMYRCASSLSGLQETQYFGPGTRLLVL.

This clonotype was detected ten times or more. This chain links TRBV5-1 with TRBJ1-2; D is unclear. The V gene's germline CDR1 is SGHRS and CDR2 YFSETQ. CDR3 length: 13 residues. V lost 4 bases and J 5 bases, leaving 12 bases between the germline ends. The chain's CDR3 is CASSDPGPYGYTF. The CDR3 region has the DNA TGCGCCAGCAGCGACCCGGGTCCTTATGGCTACACCTTC.

The rearrangement joins TRBV7-2 to TRBJ1-1; TRBD1 matches 8 bases. This CDR3 comprises 13 residues. Unmatched junction bases numbered 3, after V lost 5 bases and J lost 4 bases. Germline V gives CDR1 SGHTA, CDR2 FQGNSA. DNA for the CDR3: TGTGCCAGCAGCAACGGACAGGGCACTGAAGCTTTCTTT. It translates to CASSNGQGTEAFF.

This clonotype was counted between two and nine times. V and J are TRBV5-1 and TRBJ2-3; D is unresolved. CDR1 and CDR2 (germline): SGHRS, YFSETQ. This CDR3 has 12 residues. V was clipped by 0 bases and J by 6 bases, with 5 bases between them. CDR3 sequence (DNA): TGCGCCAGCAGCTTGGACCAGGATACGCAGTATTTT. Its protein product is CASSLDQDTQYF.

The table lists this clonotype with many counts. This chain uses TRBV9 with TRBJ2-7; 7 bases map to TRBD2. V was pared by 0 bases and J by 0 bases, with 6 bases of the junction left unmatched. Germline-derived CDR1 and CDR2 are SGDLS and YYNGEE. The CDR3 has 16 residues. The CDR3 bases are TGTGCCAGCAGCGTAGACGCTAGCGGCCTCTCCTACGAGCAGTACTTC. Encoded protein: CASSVDASGLSYEQYF.

At least ten counts were recorded for this clonotype. The chain recombines TRBV20-1 with TRBJ2-1, with a tentative D call TRBD2 (7 bases). Trimming shortened V by 0 bases and J by 0 bases, and 18 bases separated the two germline ends. The germline V gene has CDR1 DFQATT and CDR2 SNEGSKA (reference sequence). This CDR3 comprises 18 residues. The CDR3 region is CSARDTEGGRSSYNEQFF. CDR3 bases: TGCAGTGCTAGAGATACCGAGGGGGGGCGGAGCTCCTACAATGAGCAGTTCTTC.

At least ten counts were recorded for this clonotype. The rearrangement joins TRBV20-1 to TRBJ1-6; TRBD1 might be the D (6 bases). Deletions cut 3 bases from V and 8 bases from J, with 11 bases between. Germline values: CDR1 DFQATT, CDR2 SNEGSKA (reference sequence). The CDR3 has 13 amino acids. CDR3 DNA sequence: TGCAGTGCTAGGGGGGGCGTAGATTCACCCCTCCACTTT. Amino acids: CSARGGVDSPLHF.

This clonotype was seen repeatedly, ten times or more. The genes are TRBV20-1 and TRBJ2-1, with 8 bases lining up with TRBD2. CDR3 size: 15 residues. After removal of 1 base from V and 6 bases from J, the junction contained 8 bases not matched to a gene. The germline V gene encodes CDR1 DFQATT and CDR2 SNEGSKA (reference sequence). The CDR3 DNA sequence: TGCAGTGCTAGAGGGGGGACTAGGAGGTCCAATGAGCAGTTCTTC. Amino acids: CSARGGTRRSNEQFF.

CDR3 DNA: TGTGCCAGCAGTGTCTTAACGGGAGGGATCTACGAGCAGTACGTC. Amino acid sequence: CASSVLTGGIYEQYV. The chain uses TRBV2 and TRBJ2-7; the match to TRBD2 covers 8 bases. This CDR3 region has 15 residues. V was pared by 4 bases and J by 3 bases, with 8 bases of the junction left unmatched. The germline CDR1 and CDR2 sequences are SNHLY and FYNNEI.

This clonotype was detected only a few times. The gene calls are TRBV4-3 and TRBJ2-1, with D hard to call. CDR1 and CDR2 from the germline V gene are LGHNA and YSLEER. The CDR3 consists of 16 residues. V lost 0 bases and J 4 bases, leaving 13 bases between the germline ends. The CDR3 DNA is TGCGCCAGCAGCCAAGATCTGCTGGGCAGGTACAATGAGCAGTTCTTC. Protein sequence: CASSQDLLGRYNEQFF.

This clonotype was detected a few times. An end of the junction differs from the germline gene, which may be a read error. This chain connects TRBV28 to TRBJ1-4; 7 bases are shared with TRBD1. The CDR3 covers 13 residues. Germline V gene data show CDR1 as MDHEN and CDR2 as SYDVKM. CDR3 residues: CVSRSPGQEKLFF. Written as DNA, the CDR3 is TGTGTCAGCAGATCTCCGGGACAGGAAAAACTGTTTTTT.

This clonotype has more than one count but fewer than ten. J is TRBJ2-1 and V is TRBV7-2; 7 bases are shared with TRBD2. Per the germline V gene, CDR1 is SGHTA and CDR2 is FQGNSA. The CDR3 totals 16 residues. V was pared by 6 bases and J by 5 bases, with 13 bases of the junction left unmatched. The CDR3 bases are TGTGCCAGCAGGTCTCCGGGGCGGGGGATCGACAATGAGCAGTTCTTC. Its translation is CASRSPGRGIDNEQFF.

The genes are TRBV7-9 and TRBJ2-1, with D maybe TRBD1 (5 bases). CDR3 length: 14 residues. Trimming took off 5 bases at V and 4 bases at J, with 12 bases between the two ends. Germline V gene lookup returns CDR1 SEHNR and CDR2 FQNEAQ (reference sequence). The CDR3 sequence is CASSTIQGYNEQFF. In nucleotides, the CDR3 is TGTGCCAGCAGCACAATCCAGGGATACAATGAGCAGTTCTTC.

This clonotype has more than one count but fewer than ten. V and J are TRBV28 and TRBJ2-1, with D perhaps TRBD2 (5 bases). Trimming removed 6 bases at V and 4 bases at J, with 13 bases between. The CDR3 loop spans 14 amino acids. CDR1 and CDR2 (germline): MDHEN, SYDVKM. CDR3 in amino acids: CASRLSGSYNEQFF. As DNA, the CDR3 is TGTGCCAGCAGGCTATCGGGGTCTTACAATGAGCAGTTCTTC.

This clonotype was found many times. The genes are TRBV12-3 or TRBV12-4 and TRBJ1-1; unclear D gene. Trimming cost V 6 bases and J 10 bases, with 15 bases left between them. This CDR3 is 12 amino acids long. CDR3 amino acids: CASSDTTVRAFF. CDR3 bases: TGTGCCAGCAGCGATACGACGGTCCGAGCTTTCTTT.

Many counts were recorded for this clonotype. The chain uses TRBV20-1 and TRBJ2-7, with D possibly called TRBD1 or TRBD2 (5 bases each). The CDR3 is 12 amino acids. CDR1 DFQATT and CDR2 SNEGSKA come from the germline V gene (reference sequence). With 3 bases removed from V and 7 bases from J, the gap between germline ends came to 13 bases. The CDR3 loop reads CSASGLGGEQYV. The CDR3 nucleotides are TGCAGTGCTAGTGGTCTTGGGGGAGAGCAGTACGTC.

The V gene is TRBV4-2, the J gene TRBJ1-5; D is unclear. The ends were cut back, 0 bases at V and 5 bases at J, with 14 bases in the middle. The CDR3 is 16 residues long. Germline assignment: CDR1 LGHNA and CDR2 YNFKEQ. CDR3 loop: CASSQERRHQYQPQHF. Written as DNA, the CDR3 is TGTGCCAGCAGCCAAGAGAGGAGACACCAGTATCAGCCCCAGCATTTT.

V gene TRBV5-1 combines with J gene TRBJ1-6; D is undetermined. V was cut by 0 bases and J by 0 bases, with 7 bases left in between. CDR1 SGHRS and CDR2 YFSETQ come from the germline V gene. The CDR3 spans 16 residues. The CDR3 spells CASSLGANSYNSPLHF. CDR3 in DNA: TGCGCCAGCAGCTTGGGCGCAAACTCCTATAATTCACCCCTCCACTTT. Supplemented by reference TRBV5-1 and TRBJ1-6, the full variable domain reads KAGVTQTPRYLIKTRGQQVTLSCSPISGHRSVSWYQQTPGQGLQFLFEYFSETQRNKGNFPGRFSGRQFSNSRSEMNVSTLELGDSALYLCASSLGANSYNSPLHFGNGTRLTVT.